This T cell receptor beta chain appears in the sequencing data of a study of T cell clusters in autoimmune cytopenias. Points from the study as a whole: TRB repertoire shifts in secondary cytopenia and chronic lymphocytic leukemia mostly reflected lymphoma, not autoimmunity. Primary autoimmune cytopenia patients seemingly lacked the physiological T cell clusters found in healthy donors. The T cell clusters came from computational analysis alone and lack functional validation. A dominant lymphoma-associated repertoire apparently masked the cluster-lack signature in secondary cytopenia versus chronic lymphocytic leukemia.

TRB was amplified by touch-down multiplex PCR, primer pools A and B combined. Each CDR3 protein gets one entry in TCRdb, which reprocessed the multiplex PCR reads and gives no DNA. This sample's table reports thousands of distinct CDR3 sequences. The CDR3 sequence is 13 residues long. Approximately 40,000 genome equivalents of blood DNA were amplified for TRB. By frequency, this clonotype is medium-sized (0.01 to 0.1%). Antigen unknown. The rearrangement links TRBV12-3 or TRBV12-4 to TRBJ2-1; with no DNA, the TCRdb D assignment of TRBD2 cannot be verified. Sequenced material: peripheral blood. This receptor was identified in a human donor with an autoimmune cytopenia or autoimmune hepatitis (not recorded which). The CDR3 reads CASTILAGDEQFF.